The clone carrying this TCR beta chain was recorded once. The antigen is not known. This sample stems from a study of stem cell transplantation in POMP-related autoinflammatory disease. Looking at the study overall: Hypothesis: faulty thymoproteasomes impair CD8+ T-cell selection, skewing TRB repertoires. Before transplant: CD4+ naive skewing, low CD8+ proportions, reduced cytokine secretion.

Prominent immunodeficiency with autoinflammation defined PRAID. TCRdb's copy holds only in-frame clones and misses some; the assay was immunoSEQ multiplex PCR. The data show thousands of clones, with roughly nine tenths seen just once and about 2.9% held by the top ten. Whole-study results and caveats: Fewer unique TRB V-J gene pairings were identified in patients with PRAID. A trend toward lower repertoire diversity and greater clonality appeared in every analyzed T-cell subset of PRAID patients.

The starting material was CD8+ T cells from PBMCs, obtained before stem cell transplantation. This clonotype originated in a human donor with POMP-related autoinflammation and immune dysregulation (PRAID).

The CDR3 DNA follows: TGTGCCAGCAGCTTAGGGACAGGGCGAAATCAGCCCCAGCATTTT. It specifies CASSLGTGRNQPQHF. This sequence joins TRBV7-2 and TRBJ1-5, with 8 bases matching TRBD1. Germline CDR1 reads SGHTA; CDR2 reads FQGNSA. This CDR3 contains 15 residues. V shed 1 base and J 4 bases; nucleotides not matched to a gene: 3.